This is a list of T cell receptor beta chains from one sample in a study of T cells in Graves' hyperthyroidism and ophthalmopathy. TCRdb re-called the multiplex PCR reads through MiXCR, storing one row per CDR3 protein. Altogether about 300,000 distinct CDR3 sequences are present, more than 10% being singletons, with the ten largest covering 7.8%. Sequencing used blood. The origin of the receptors is a young woman with Graves' hyperthyroidism that later progressed to Graves' ophthalmopathy. Each CDR3 is given with its conserved first and last residue. A D gene is named only where the DNA matches it firmly. Not every row has a clone size; where given, it reads once, few, many or a size class.

>TRBV4-2|TRBJ2-1|few|TRBD2
TGTGCCAGCAGCCAAGTTATGGCGGGAGGGCGGGGGAATGAGCAGTTCTTC
CASSQVMAGGRGNEQFF
>TRBV6-5|TRBJ2-1|.|TRBD2
TGTGCCAGCAGTTACTCGGGCGGGAGCTCCTACAATGAGCAGTTCTTC
CASSYSGGSSYNEQFF
>TRBV7-2|TRBJ2-1|many|TRBD2
TGTGCCAGCAGCCCCCAGGCAGCGGGAGGGGGGAATGAGCAGTTCTTC
CASSPQAAGGGNEQFF
>TRBV4-2|TRBJ1-2|.|.
TGTGCCAGCAGCCACCCGGGGCAGGGAGACAACTATGGCTACACCTTC
CASSHPGQGDNYGYTF
>TRBV4-1|TRBJ1-1|.|TRBD1
TGCGCCAGCAGCCAGAAGGGGACAGGGAAGAACACTGAAGCTTTCTTT
CASSQKGTGKNTEAFF
>TRBV7-9|TRBJ2-7|.|.
TGTGCCAGCAGCAATACGGGTGTGGGGTTACACGAGCAGTACTTC
CASSNTGVGLHEQYF
>TRBV20-1|TRBJ2-5|many|.
TGCAGTGCTAGAGGACCGCTCGGGGAAGAGACCCAGTACTTC
CSARGPLGEETQYF
>TRBV28|TRBJ1-5|many|TRBD1
TGTGCCAGCAGTATCGACAGGGGTGGAAATCAGCCCCAGCATTTT
CASSIDRGGNQPQHF
>TRBV28|TRBJ2-1|many|TRBD2
TGTGCCAGCAGTGGTCGGGAGGGCTGGGATGAGCAGTTCTTC
CASSGREGWDEQFF
>TRBV13|TRBJ2-3|many|TRBD2
TGTGCCAGCAGCTCCGGGACTAGCGGGACATACACAGATACGCAGTATTTT
CASSSGTSGTYTDTQYF
>TRBV4-3|TRBJ2-7|few|TRBD2
TGCGCCAGCAGCCCTACGGGGCCGGGAGGGCTTGAAGAGCAGTACTTC
CASSPTGPGGLEEQYF
>TRBV24-1|TRBJ2-1|few|.
TGTGCCACCAGTGATTTAGAACAGGGACTCAATGAGCAGTTCTTC
CATSDLEQGLNEQFF
>TRBV19|TRBJ2-3|.|.
TGTGCCAGTAGTATAATGGTTCGAGGCACAGATACGCAGTATTTT
CASSIMVRGTDTQYF
>TRBV10-3|TRBJ2-1|few|TRBD2
TGTGCCATCAGGCCGGAGCGGGAGGTCTCCTACAATGAGCAGTTCTTC
CAIRPEREVSYNEQFF
>TRBV6-1|TRBJ2-5|many|.
TGTGCCAGCAGTGCGGCGGGGTCTCACGAGACCCAGTACTTC
CASSAAGSHETQYF
>TRBV7-3|TRBJ2-3|many|TRBD2
TGTGCCAGCAGCTTAAACGGGATGGGAGGGACAGATACGCAGTATTTT
CASSLNGMGGTDTQYF
>TRBV20-1|TRBJ2-7|many|.
TGCAGTGCTCGCTCCGGTGTGGGAGAGCAGTACTTC
CSARSGVGEQYF
>TRBV5-6|TRBJ2-1|few|.
TGTGCCAGCAGCTTGGCGGTCGAGTCGCCTGAGCAGTTCTTC
CASSLAVESPEQFF
>TRBV5-1|TRBJ2-2|.|TRBD2
TGCGCCAGCAGCCCCCCTGGGCTAGCGGTTAACACCGGGGAGCTGTTTTTT
CASSPPGLAVNTGELFF
>TRBV5-4|TRBJ2-2|.|.
TGTGCCAGCAGCTTGGCCCCTCGGGGCGCGGGTGAAACCGGGGAGCTGTTTTTT
CASSLAPRGAGETGELFF
>TRBV4-3|TRBJ1-1|many|.
TGCGCCAGCAGCGAGGACGGAAACACTGAAGCTTTCTTT
CASSEDGNTEAFF
>TRBV12-5|TRBJ2-5|.|.
TGTGCTAGTGGTTTGTCTTTCGAGACCCAGTACTTC
CASGLSFETQYF
>TRBV29-1|TRBJ1-2|many|TRBD1
TGCAGCGCCGTCGCAGGGGGGGCTAACTATGGCTACACCTTC
CSAVAGGANYGYTF
>TRBV6-6|TRBJ2-1|many|.
TGTGCCAGCAGTTACTCGAGGGAAGACAATGAGCAGTTCTTC
CASSYSREDNEQFF
>TRBV11-1|TRBJ2-5|many|.
TGTGCCAGCAGCCAGGGACCAGAGACCCAGTACTTC
CASSQGPETQYF
>TRBV28|TRBJ2-7|many|TRBD2
TGTGCCAGCATCCTTGGGGCTAGCGGGAGGGCCTCCTACGAGCAGTACTTC
CASILGASGRASYEQYF
>TRBV5-1|TRBJ1-2|few|.
TGCGCCAGCAGCTCATCGGGGGCTAACTATGGCTACACCTTC
CASSSSGANYGYTF
>TRBV27|TRBJ2-3|.|TRBD2
TGTGCCAGCAGTCCGTGGACTAGCGGGCTTGGGGGTACGCAGTATTTT
CASSPWTSGLGGTQYF
>TRBV6-1|TRBJ2-5|many|TRBD2
TGTGCCAGCAGGTTACTAGCGGGAATAGAGACCCAGTACTTC
CASRLLAGIETQYF
>TRBV24-1|TRBJ2-2|many|TRBD2
TGTGCCACCAGTGAAGGGCCTAGCGGGAGGGCTTCCGTTCCCGGGGAGCTGTTTTTT
CATSEGPSGRASVPGELFF
>TRBV7-2|TRBJ2-1|few|TRBD2
TGTGCCAGCAGCTTAGGGCCCAGGCTAGCGGGAGAACACAATGAGCAGTTCTTC
CASSLGPRLAGEHNEQFF
>TRBV28|TRBJ2-7|few|TRBD2
TGTGCCAGCAGTGAGATTAGCGGGAGTGTATACGAGCAGTACTTC
CASSEISGSVYEQYF
>TRBV5-8|TRBJ2-5|many|TRBD1
TGTGCCAGCAGCAGACCGACAGGGTCTTCGGGAGAGACCCAGTACTTC
CASSRPTGSSGETQYF
>TRBV28|TRBJ2-7|.|.
TGTGCCAGCAGTTTTGGTTGTGAGCAGTACTTC
CASSFGCEQYF
>TRBV7-2|TRBJ1-4|.|.
TGTGCCAGCAGCTTTTATCTCTCAACTAATGAAAAACTGTTTTTT
CASSFYLSTNEKLFF
>TRBV9|TRBJ1-3|.|.
TGTGCCAGCAGCGTCAGGGACTCTGGAAACACCATATATTTT
CASSVRDSGNTIYF
>TRBV5-1|TRBJ1-6|.|.
TGCGCCAGCAGCCGACGGGCCCCCAACGGCTCCTATAATTCACCCCTCCACTTT
CASSRRAPNGSYNSPLHF
>TRBV20-1|TRBJ2-3|.|TRBD2
TGCAGTGCTACAAGACTAGCGAGCGACACAGATACGCAGTATTTT
CSATRLASDTDTQYF
>TRBV28|TRBJ2-7|many|.
TGTGCCAGCAGCTCCCCCGGGCGGGGCCACGAGCAGTACTTC
CASSSPGRGHEQYF
>TRBV27|TRBJ2-1|many|TRBD1
TGTGCCAGCAGCTCCGTCCGGACAGGGGACAATGAGCAGTTCTTC
CASSSVRTGDNEQFF
>TRBV18|TRBJ1-4|few|.
TGTGCCAGCTCGGAAGGGGGTGCAACTAATGAAAAACTGTTTTTT
CASSEGGATNEKLFF
>TRBV12-5|TRBJ1-1|many|.
TGTGCTAGTGGCCTATATGGGGGGATGAACACTGAAGCTTTCTTT
CASGLYGGMNTEAFF
>TRBV28|TRBJ1-1|many|TRBD1
TGTGCCAGCATCACAACAGGGGCGGAGAACACTGAAGCTTTCTTT
CASITTGAENTEAFF
>TRBV7-8|TRBJ1-2|many|TRBD1
TGTGCCAGCAGCTTAAGTCGGTTCGGACAGGGGCGCTATGGCTACACCTTC
CASSLSRFGQGRYGYTF
>TRBV28|TRBJ2-2|many|TRBD1
TGTGCCAGCAGTTTAGGGGACAGAAACACCGGGGAGCTGTTTTTT
CASSLGDRNTGELFF
>TRBV3-1|TRBJ2-1|many|.
TGTGCCAGCAGCTCCTCGGACTCCTACAATGAGCAGTTCTTC
CASSSSDSYNEQFF
>TRBV30|TRBJ2-3|many|.
TGTGCCTGGAACACGGGGGCCTACCGCACAGATACGCAGTATTTT
CAWNTGAYRTDTQYF